This paragraph reports one T cell receptor beta chain. These data are taken from a study of blood T cell repertoires in COVID-19. In Cohort 3, a recovered donor had either two negative PCRs, clearance, or symptom resolution. V gave up 6 bases and J gave up 3 bases, with 15 bases separating them. This CDR3 is 15 amino acids long. CDR1 is SNHLY, CDR2 FYNNEI, per germline. In the authors' workflow: Nucleated cell counts were estimated from reference gene primer amplification. TCRdb's copy holds only in-frame clones and misses some; the assay was immunoSEQ multiplex PCR. V, J and clone size are taken as reported in that table, and D and trimming were inferred from the DNA itself. The repertoire holds 250,000 to 350,000 clones, with approximately 90% as singletons.

The clonotype originates from a woman aged 30 to 39 who had recovered from COVID-19. Material: PBMCs or T cells enriched from blood (not recorded which). V and J are TRBV2 and TRBJ1-5, with D maybe TRBD1 (6 bases). The DNA of the CDR3 is TGTGCCAGCAGACCGCCCGGGGGGGCCAATCAGCCCCAGCATTTT. Protein sequence: CASRPPGGANQPQHF.